Each of the 13 T cell receptor beta chains below was sequenced from the same sample in a study of identical twins. MiXCR, applied by TCRdb to the 5' RACE reads, yields one record per CDR3 protein. The sample has 200,000 to 300,000 distinct CDR3 sequences; approximately 10% are singletons. Material: memory T cells sorted from blood. The receptors shown here come from a man in his fifties or sixties in good health.

This clonotype was seen repeatedly, ten times or more. A much larger clonotype is one base distant, so this may be a read error. J is TRBJ1-2 and V is TRBV4-3; no firm D call. Germline V CDR1 and CDR2: LGHNA, YSLEER. There are 15 residues in the CDR3. The CDR3 sequence is CASSQVASYNYGYPF. The CDR3 nucleotides are TGCGCCAGCAGCCAAGTGGCCAGCTACAACTATGGCTACCCCTTC.

Only a few counts were recorded for this clonotype. The genes are TRBV7-2 and TRBJ1-2, with 7 positions matching TRBD1. The V gene's germline CDR1 is SGHTA and CDR2 FQGNSA. The length of the CDR3 is 17 residues. V lost 1 base, J lost 1 base, and 9 bases stayed unmatched. As DNA, the CDR3 is TGTGCCAGCAGCTTAGGGCCCGGGACAGCCAATAACTATGGCTACACCTTC. The encoded protein is CASSLGPGTANNYGYTF.

The chain employs TRBV19 and TRBJ2-1, with TRBD2 identical over 9 bases. Trimming cost V 4 bases and J 3 bases; bases outside gene matches: 7. The CDR3 sequence is 16 residues long. The germline V gene has CDR1 LNHDA and CDR2 SQIVND (reference sequence). The chain's CDR3 is CASSNTASGVYNEQFF. CDR3 coding DNA: TGTGCCAGTAGTAATACGGCTAGCGGGGTCTACAATGAGCAGTTCTTC.

This clonotype has only a few counts. This sequence joins TRBV5-1 and TRBJ1-6; a possible D gene is TRBD1 (6 bases). The CDR3 totals 17 residues. CDR1 is SGHRS, CDR2 YFSETQ, per germline. Trimming shortened V by 0 bases and J by 9 bases, and 19 bases separated the two germline ends. The CDR3, as DNA: TGCGCCAGCAGCTTGGTCCACGGGGGCTCAAGCATTTCACCCCTCCACTTT. This encodes CASSLVHGGSSISPLHF.

V and J are TRBV6-5 and TRBJ1-5, with 7 bases matching TRBD1. This CDR3 comprises 15 residues. V shed 4 bases, J shed 2 bases, and the junction held 5 bases outside the gene matches. Germline-derived CDR1 and CDR2 are MNHEY and SVGAGI. The CDR3: CASSSRDSRNQPQHF. CDR3 in DNA: TGTGCCAGCAGTTCCCGGGACAGCCGCAATCAGCCCCAGCATTTT.

This clonotype was counted many times. The J gene is TRBJ2-5, the V gene TRBV5-6, with D perhaps matching TRBD2 (5 bases). Trimming shortened V by 0 bases and J by 1 base, and 13 bases separated the two germline ends. The CDR3 spans 16 residues. CDR1 and CDR2 from the germline V gene are SGHDT and YYEEEE. In DNA form, the CDR3 reads TGTGCCAGCAGCTTGGAGTGGCGGGCCAGCCAAGAGACCCAGTACTTC. Protein product: CASSLEWRASQETQYF.

This clonotype was observed a handful of times. The V call is TRBV20-1, the J call TRBJ2-7, with 9 bases aligning to TRBD2. The CDR3 contains 14 residues. Germline V gene lookup returns CDR1 DFQATT and CDR2 SNEGSKA (reference sequence). With V trimmed by 1 base and J by 4 bases, 5 bases remained unmatched. The CDR3 nucleotides are TGCAGTGCTAGAGCCCTAGCGGGAAAATACGAGCAGTACTTC. As protein: CSARALAGKYEQYF.

The V call is TRBV6-1, the J call TRBJ1-3; D may be TRBD1 (6 bases). Deletions cut 8 bases from V and 0 bases from J, with 8 bases between. The germline V gene has CDR1 MNHNS and CDR2 SASEGT. CDR3 length equals 13 residues. The CDR3, as DNA: TGTGCCAGCGGACAGAGCTCTGGAAACACCATATATTTT. Its translation: CASGQSSGNTIYF.

The V gene is TRBV5-1, the J gene TRBJ2-5; 8 bases are a match to TRBD2. Germline V gives CDR1 SGHRS, CDR2 YFSETQ. The CDR3 runs 16 residues. J was trimmed by 4 bases and V by 2 bases; bases with no gene match: 10. The chain's CDR3 is CASSLPGTAGGETQYF. Written as DNA, the CDR3 is TGCGCCAGCAGCTTACCTGGGACCGCGGGAGGAGAGACCCAGTACTTC.

This clonotype was seen only a few times. The rearrangement joins TRBV24-1 to TRBJ2-1; 10 positions agree with TRBD1. Looked up from germline, CDR1 is KGHDR and CDR2 is SFDVKD. This CDR3 is built from 15 residues. Trimming cost V 3 bases and J 7 bases; bases outside gene matches: 5. The CDR3 here is CATSDDRGRMNEQFF. The CDR3 coding sequence is TGTGCCACCAGTGATGACAGGGGGCGGATGAATGAGCAGTTCTTC.

This clonotype was found many times. This chain connects TRBV6-2 or TRBV6-3 to TRBJ1-1; the D is unclear. Germline V lookup: CDR1 MNHEY, CDR2 SVGEGT. V was cut by 3 bases and J by 0 bases, with 11 bases left in between. CDR3 length equals 15 residues. CDR3: CASSYGLNMNTEAFF. CDR3 nucleotide sequence: TGTGCCAGCAGTTATGGACTCAACATGAACACTGAAGCTTTCTTT.

This clonotype has a count of ten or more. The chain employs TRBV5-6 and TRBJ2-5; D not certain. The CDR3 loop spans 14 amino acids. Germline values: CDR1 SGHDT, CDR2 YYEEEE. V lost 0 bases, J lost 5 bases, and 11 bases lay in between. CDR3 region: CASSLAQDGETQYF. The DNA for the CDR3 is TGTGCCAGCAGCTTGGCTCAAGATGGGGAGACCCAGTACTTC.

The rearrangement uses TRBV5-1 and TRBJ2-1; D call uncertain. The CDR3 totals 13 residues. Per the germline V gene, CDR1 is SGHRS and CDR2 is YFSETQ. With 0 bases removed from V and 7 bases from J, the gap between germline ends came to 8 bases. CDR3: CASSLVYQNEQFF. The CDR3 DNA follows: TGCGCCAGCAGCTTGGTATACCAGAATGAGCAGTTCTTC.